This TCR beta chain derives from a study of beta chain features in type 1 diabetes. Study in general: Regarding age, gender and cell yields, patients proved similar to healthy donors. Broader study findings: Among patients, naive, central memory and Treg TCRB repertoires appeared more similar than among healthy donors. Any HLA type influence on TCRB rearrangement was left unresolved here.

The CDR3 spans 15 residues. V was shortened by 1 base and J by 3 bases, with 12 bases between the two germline ends. From germline, CDR1 is LNHNV and CDR2 YYDKDF (reference sequence). TCRB transcripts that were expressed got sequenced, as all of the isolated RNA had been reverse transcribed. Produced via immunoSEQ multiplex PCR; TCRdb's table is partial and in-frame only. The top ten clones hold less than 3% of a sample with approximately 150,000 clones, roughly 9.1% of them seen once. Based on CD45RO/CCR7/CD25/CD127/CD95/CD27, CD4+ regulatory, stem cell-like memory, naive and central memory cells were sorted. A word on this clone: Its antigen remains unknown.

The chain employs TRBV15 and TRBJ1-1, with D maybe TRBD1 (5 bases). The sequence was collected from a woman in her late teens or twenties in good health. Source material: central memory CD4+ T cells from blood. As DNA, the CDR3 is TGTGCCACCAGCAGAGGTCAGGGCGGGGACACTGAAGCTTTCTTT. Amino acids: CATSRGQGGDTEAFF. Drawing the rest from reference TRBV15 and TRBJ1-1, the complete variable domain is DAMVIQNPRYQVTQFGKPVTLSCSQTLNHNVMYWYQQKSSQAPKLLFHYYDKDFNNEADTPDNFQSRRPNTSFCFLDIRSPGLGDTAMYLCATSRGQGGDTEAFFGQGTRLTVV.